This paragraph reports one T cell receptor (beta chain). This clonotype showed up many times. The antigen it binds to is not known. Base qualities are missing; no much larger clone stands one base away. This record comes from a study of T cell repertoires in cytomegalovirus infection (dated by TCRdb to between 2019 and 2020). Regarding the complete study: Alongside well-studied HLA-B-restricted epitopes, the peptide stimulations were aimed at recently identified HLA-C-restricted CMV epitopes, whose presentation resists viral immunomodulation. The HLA type of each donor mattered for the analysis, because public TCR beta signatures pointed to carriage of CMV infection along with the matching HLA type. Overall results and qualifications from the work: Cumulative frequency of public TCR beta family members discriminated carriers of CMV infection plus the relevant HLA type in this cohort and an independent 352-donor cohort. The ex vivo response was dominated by HLA-C-restricted CMV-specific TCR beta clonotypes, which also provided the single most frequent clonotype in two of eight donors.

This specimen's treatment or condition label, interpreted: in vitro stimulation with specific CMV peptide epitopes to enrich CMV-specific T cells. The sequencer was an Illumina HiSeq 1500. Through fastp at Q25 and MiXCR, TCRdb rebuilt clones from the public reads, retaining in-frame beta chains. Every CDR3 protein is listed once, alongside the most common genes and DNA of its rows. A total of some 270,000 distinct CDR3 sequences appear in this sample, 22% of them only once. The ten most abundant clones make up approximately 19% of the sample. The CDR3 runs 15 residues from the cysteine to the phenylalanine. Here the CDR3 DNA is all that survives: 45 bases in frame from base 1. CDR1 SGHTA and CDR2 FQGTGA are derived from the germline V gene. Trimming accounts for 5 bases at V and 5 bases at J, while the number of junction bases matched to no gene is 4.

This TCR was sampled from a human donor in good health (CMV status not recorded). Some clones in this sample may be carry-over from other donors' samples. Sequencing was performed on cultured PBMCs, taken from culture after CMV antigen stimulation. The chain is assembled from TRBV7-3 and TRBJ2-5, and TRBD2 aligns with 14 junction nucleotides. The DNA reads TGTGCCAGCAGCCTGAGACTAGCGGGAGGGGAGACCCAGTACTTC. It codes for CASSLRLAGGETQYF. Reference TRBV7-3 and TRBJ2-5 genes cover what lies past the CDR3, so the full variable domain is GAGVSQTPSNKVTEKGKYVELRCDPISGHTALYWYRQSLGQGPEFLIYFQGTGAADDSGLPNDRFFAVRPEGSVSTLKIQRTERGDSAVYLCASSLRLAGGETQYFGPGTRLLVL.